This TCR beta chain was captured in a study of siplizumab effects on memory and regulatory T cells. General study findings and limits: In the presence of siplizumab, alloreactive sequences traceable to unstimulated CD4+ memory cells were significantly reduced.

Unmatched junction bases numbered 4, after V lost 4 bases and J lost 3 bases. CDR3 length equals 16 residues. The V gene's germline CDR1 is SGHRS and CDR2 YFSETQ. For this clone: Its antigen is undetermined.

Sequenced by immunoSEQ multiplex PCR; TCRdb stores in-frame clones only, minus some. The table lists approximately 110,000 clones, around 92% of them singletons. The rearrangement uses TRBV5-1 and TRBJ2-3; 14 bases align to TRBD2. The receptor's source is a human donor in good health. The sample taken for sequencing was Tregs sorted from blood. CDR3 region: CASSPGLAGVTDTQYF. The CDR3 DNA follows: TGCGCCAGCAGCCCGGGACTAGCGGGAGTGACAGATACGCAGTATTTT.